This T cell receptor beta chain is drawn from a study of blood T cell repertoires in COVID-19. The repertoire was sequenced with immunoSEQ multiplex PCR; TCRdb's copy has only in-frame clones and lacks some. The table lists about 200,000 clones, around 94% of them singletons, with 0.6% to 0.8% in the top ten. The J segment lost 8 bases and the V segment lost 1 base, leaving 8 bases of the junction unmatched. The CDR3 extends over 15 amino acids. Per germline, CDR1 SGHNT and CDR2 YYREEE (reference sequence). The clonotype originates from a man in his thirties or forties with COVID-19, enrolled during active disease. The chain links TRBV5-4 to TRBJ1-1; 10 bases agree with TRBD1. Input material: peripheral blood. This CDR3 reads CASSLMGQGQQEAFF. DNA of the CDR3: TGTGCCAGCAGCTTGATGGGACAGGGGCAGCAGGAAGCTTTCTTT.